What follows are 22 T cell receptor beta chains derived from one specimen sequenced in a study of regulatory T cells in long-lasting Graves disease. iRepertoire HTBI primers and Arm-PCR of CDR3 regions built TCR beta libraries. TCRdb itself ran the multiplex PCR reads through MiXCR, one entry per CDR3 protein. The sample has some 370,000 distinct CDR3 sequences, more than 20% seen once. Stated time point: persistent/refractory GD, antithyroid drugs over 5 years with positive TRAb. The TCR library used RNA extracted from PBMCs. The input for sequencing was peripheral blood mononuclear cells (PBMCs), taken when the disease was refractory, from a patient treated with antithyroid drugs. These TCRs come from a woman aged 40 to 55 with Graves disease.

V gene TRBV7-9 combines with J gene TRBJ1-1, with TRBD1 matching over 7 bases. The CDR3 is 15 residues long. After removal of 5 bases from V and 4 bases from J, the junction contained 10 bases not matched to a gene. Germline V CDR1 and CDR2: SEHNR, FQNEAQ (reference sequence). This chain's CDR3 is CASSGRQGSATEAFF. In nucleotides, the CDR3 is TGTGCCAGCAGCGGAAGACAGGGTTCGGCCACTGAAGCTTTCTTT.

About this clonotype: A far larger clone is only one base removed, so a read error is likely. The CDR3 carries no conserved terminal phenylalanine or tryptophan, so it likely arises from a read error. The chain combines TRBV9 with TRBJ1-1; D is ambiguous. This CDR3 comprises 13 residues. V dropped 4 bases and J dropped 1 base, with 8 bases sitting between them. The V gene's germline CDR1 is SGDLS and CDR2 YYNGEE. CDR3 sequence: CASSPLKNTEAFL. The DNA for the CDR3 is TGTGCCAGCAGCCCCCTCAAGAACACTGAAGCTTTCCTT.

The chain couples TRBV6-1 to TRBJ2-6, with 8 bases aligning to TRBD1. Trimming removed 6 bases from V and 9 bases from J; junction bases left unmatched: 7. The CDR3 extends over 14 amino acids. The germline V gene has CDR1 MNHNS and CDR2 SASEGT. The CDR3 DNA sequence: TGTGCCAGCAGCGCAGACAGGGGTGACAACGTCCTGACTTTC. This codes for CASSADRGDNVLTF.

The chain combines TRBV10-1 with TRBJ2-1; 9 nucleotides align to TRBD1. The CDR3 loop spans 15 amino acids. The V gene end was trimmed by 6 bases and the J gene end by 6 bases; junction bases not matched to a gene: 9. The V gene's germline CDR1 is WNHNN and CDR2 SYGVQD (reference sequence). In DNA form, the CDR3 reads TGCGCCAGCAGAGACCCCGGGACAGGGTGCAATGAGCAGTTCTTC. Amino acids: CASRDPGTGCNEQFF.

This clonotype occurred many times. The DNA of the CDR3 is TGTGCCAGCAGTTACTCGTGGGTGGGGACAGCTTCCTACGAGCAGTACTTC. Residues: CASSYSWVGTASYEQYF. The rearrangement joins TRBV6-6 to TRBJ2-7; TRBD1 matches 7 bases. CDR3 length: 17 residues. Trimming cost V 0 bases and J 1 base; bases outside gene matches: 9. Germline V gene data show CDR1 as MNHNY and CDR2 as SVGAGI (reference sequence).

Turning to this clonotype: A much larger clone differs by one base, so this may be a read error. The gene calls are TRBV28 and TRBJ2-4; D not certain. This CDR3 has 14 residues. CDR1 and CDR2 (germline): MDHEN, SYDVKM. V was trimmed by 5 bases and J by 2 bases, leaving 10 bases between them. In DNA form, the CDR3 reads TGTGCCAGCAGTGCGGACCGCTCCAAAAACATTCAGTACTTC. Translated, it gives CASSADRSKNIQYF.

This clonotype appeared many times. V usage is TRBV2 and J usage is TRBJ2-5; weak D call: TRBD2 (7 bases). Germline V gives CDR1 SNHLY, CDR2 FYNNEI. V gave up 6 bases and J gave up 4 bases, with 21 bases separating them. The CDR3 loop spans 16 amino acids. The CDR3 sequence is CASRRDSAGARETQYF. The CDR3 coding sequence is TGTGCCAGCAGGAGGGACTCGGCGGGGGCACGAGAGACCCAGTACTTC.

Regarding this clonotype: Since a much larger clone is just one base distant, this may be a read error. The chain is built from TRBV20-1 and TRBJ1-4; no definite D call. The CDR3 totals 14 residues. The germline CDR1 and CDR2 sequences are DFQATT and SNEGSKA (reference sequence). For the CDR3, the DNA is TGCAGTGCTAGAACCCTCCCAACTAATGAAAAACTGTCTTTT. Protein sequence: CSARTLPTNEKLSF.

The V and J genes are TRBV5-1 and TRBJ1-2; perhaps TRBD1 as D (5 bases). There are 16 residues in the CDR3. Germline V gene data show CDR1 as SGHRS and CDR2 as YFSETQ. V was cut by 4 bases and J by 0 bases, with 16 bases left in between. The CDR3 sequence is CASSRQTGPTNYGYTF. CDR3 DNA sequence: TGCGCCAGCAGCCGACAAACAGGACCCACTAACTATGGCTACACCTTC.

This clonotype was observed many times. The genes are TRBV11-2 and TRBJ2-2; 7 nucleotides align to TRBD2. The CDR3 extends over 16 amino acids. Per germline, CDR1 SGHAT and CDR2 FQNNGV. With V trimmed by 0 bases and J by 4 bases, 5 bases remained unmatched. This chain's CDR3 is CASSLDASGSTGELFF. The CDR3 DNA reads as TGTGCCAGCAGCTTAGACGCTAGCGGTAGCACCGGGGAGCTGTTTTTT. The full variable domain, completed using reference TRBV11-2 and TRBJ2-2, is EAGVAQSPRYKIIEKRQSVAFWCNPISGHATLYWYQQILGQGPKLLIQFQNNGVVDDSQLPKDRFSAERLKGVDSTLKIQPAKLEDSAVYLCASSLDASGSTGELFFGEGSRLTVL.

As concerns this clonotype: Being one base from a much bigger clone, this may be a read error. The CDR3 here is CASAPGALGTEAFF. CDR3 coding DNA: TGTGCCAGCGCCCCGGGAGCGTTGGGTACTGAAGCTTTCTTT. The V call is TRBV11-2, the J call TRBJ1-1; no clear D. The V gene's germline CDR1 is SGHAT and CDR2 FQNNGV. The V end lost 8 bases, the J end lost 5 bases, and 18 bases lay between the germline ends. The CDR3 totals 14 residues.

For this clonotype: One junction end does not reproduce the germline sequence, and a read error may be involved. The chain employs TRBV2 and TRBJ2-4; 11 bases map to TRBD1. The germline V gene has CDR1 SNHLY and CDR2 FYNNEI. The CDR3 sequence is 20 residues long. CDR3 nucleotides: TGTGCCAGCAGTTACCGCGCCTGGGGGACAGGGGGTTTAGCCCAAAACATTCAGTACTTC. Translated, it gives CASSYRAWGTGGLAQNIQYF.

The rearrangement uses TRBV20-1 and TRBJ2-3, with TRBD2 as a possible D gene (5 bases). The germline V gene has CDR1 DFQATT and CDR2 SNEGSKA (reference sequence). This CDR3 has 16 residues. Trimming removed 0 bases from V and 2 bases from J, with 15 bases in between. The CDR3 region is CSAREPSGRYTDTQYF. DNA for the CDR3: TGCAGTGCTAGAGAGCCTTCGGGGAGATACACAGATACGCAGTATTTT.

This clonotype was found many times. The CDR3 DNA sequence: TGTGCCAGCACCCCCCAGGGGTTGGGCACCGGGGAGCTGTTTTTT. Translated, it gives CASTPQGLGTGELFF. The J gene is TRBJ2-2, the V gene TRBV28, with a tentative D call TRBD1 (6 bases). The CDR3 runs 15 residues. Germline CDR1 MDHEN, CDR2 SYDVKM. V lost 7 bases to trimming and J lost 4 bases, with 16 bases between them.

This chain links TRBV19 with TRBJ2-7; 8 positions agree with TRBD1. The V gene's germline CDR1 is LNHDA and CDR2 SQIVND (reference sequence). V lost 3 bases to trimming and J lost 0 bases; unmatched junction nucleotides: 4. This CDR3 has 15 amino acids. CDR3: CASSIGDRSSYEQYF. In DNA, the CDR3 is TGTGCCAGTAGTATTGGGGACAGGAGCTCCTACGAGCAGTACTTC.

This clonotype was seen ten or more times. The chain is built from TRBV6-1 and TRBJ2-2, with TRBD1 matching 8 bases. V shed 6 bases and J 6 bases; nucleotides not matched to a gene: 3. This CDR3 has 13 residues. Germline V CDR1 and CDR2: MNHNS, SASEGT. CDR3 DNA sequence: TGTGCCAGCAGCAAACAGGGGGCCGGGGAGCTGTTTTTT. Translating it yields CASSKQGAGELFF.

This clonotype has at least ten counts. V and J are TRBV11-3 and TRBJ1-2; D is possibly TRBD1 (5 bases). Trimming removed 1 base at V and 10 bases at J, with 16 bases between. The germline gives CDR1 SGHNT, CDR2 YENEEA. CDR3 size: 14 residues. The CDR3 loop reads CASSLVVGVPSYTF. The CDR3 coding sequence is TGTGCCAGCAGCTTAGTTGTGGGGGTCCCTTCCTACACCTTC.

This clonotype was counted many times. In nucleotides, the CDR3 is TGTGCCAGCTCCCTCCCCCCATTGTTCGGGAACACCGGGGAGCTGTTTTTT. Its protein product is CASSLPPLFGNTGELFF. This chain uses TRBV28 with TRBJ2-2; D remains ambiguous. The CDR3 runs to 17 residues. The germline CDR1 and CDR2 sequences are MDHEN and SYDVKM. Trimming shortened V by 8 bases and J by 1 base, and 20 bases separated the two germline ends.

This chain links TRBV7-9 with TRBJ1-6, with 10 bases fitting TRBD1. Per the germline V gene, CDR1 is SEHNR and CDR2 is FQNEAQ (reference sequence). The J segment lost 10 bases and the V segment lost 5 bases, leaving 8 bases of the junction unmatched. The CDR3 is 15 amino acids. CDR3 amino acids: CASSGDRGVISPLHF. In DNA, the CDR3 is TGTGCCAGCAGCGGGGACAGGGGAGTAATCTCACCCCTCCACTTT.

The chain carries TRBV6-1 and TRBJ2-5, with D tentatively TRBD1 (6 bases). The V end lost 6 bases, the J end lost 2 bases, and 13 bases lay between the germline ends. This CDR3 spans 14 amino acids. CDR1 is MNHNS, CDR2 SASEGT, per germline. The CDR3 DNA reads TGTGCCAGCAGCCCGGGACACATACAAGAGACCCAGTACTTC. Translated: CASSPGHIQETQYF.

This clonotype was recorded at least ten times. This CDR3 is CASSFRGGWGEKLFF. DNA for the CDR3: TGTGCCAGCAGTTTCCGAGGGGGCTGGGGAGAAAAACTGTTTTTT. The V call is TRBV28, the J call TRBJ1-4; 7 nucleotides line up with TRBD1. The CDR3 has 15 residues. The V segment lost 3 bases and the J segment 8 bases; nucleotides outside the gene matches: 9. Germline assignment: CDR1 MDHEN and CDR2 SYDVKM.

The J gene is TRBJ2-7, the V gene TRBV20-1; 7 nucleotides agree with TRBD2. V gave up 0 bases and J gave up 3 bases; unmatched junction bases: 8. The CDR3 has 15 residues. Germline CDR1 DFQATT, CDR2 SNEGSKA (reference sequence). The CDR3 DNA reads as TGCAGTGCTAGAGATACCGGAACGGGAGGCTACGAGCAGTACTTC. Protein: CSARDTGTGGYEQYF.